These T cell receptor beta chains were read from a single sample in a study of CD8 T cells in ankylosing spondylitis. TCRdb reprocessed the 5' RACE reads with MiXCR, giving one entry per CDR3 protein. The table includes hundreds of thousands of distinct CDR3 sequences, 12% detected once. The sample taken for sequencing was blood, either unsorted or a sorted T cell fraction (not recorded which). These receptors all stem from a male donor with ankylosing spondylitis. The CDR3 runs from the conserved cysteine through the conserved F or W. The order of the fields is J gene, V gene, CDR3 protein.

>TRBJ2-1|TRBV21-1
CASSDKLREVFYNEQFF
>TRBJ2-2|TRBV27
CASSLRRGNTGELFF
>TRBJ2-1|TRBV2
CASSDTRRSSYNEQFF
>TRBJ2-5|TRBV7-7
CASSLDRGGRQETQYF
>TRBJ2-3|TRBV5-1
CASMITLPADTQYF
>TRBJ1-2|TRBV6-1
CASTRGTGLYGYTF
>TRBJ2-7|TRBV7-9
CASSLESGSYSYEQYF
>TRBJ1-2|TRBV12-3/TRBV12-4
CASSLEQGRGGYTF
>TRBJ2-5|TRBV20-1
CSATLGTSGTETQYF
>TRBJ2-1|TRBV5-1
CASSPLIAGGYNEQFF
>TRBJ1-2|TRBV4-3
CASSQYRRYGYTF
>TRBJ1-4|TRBV20-1
CSASKGAGEKLFF
>TRBJ2-1|TRBV5-1
CASSLDSHNEQFF
>TRBJ1-3|TRBV20-1
CSARAISSGASGNTIYF
>TRBJ2-1|TRBV7-2
CASSTRRQGNEQFF
>TRBJ2-7|TRBV4-3
CASSQVPSGRYEQYF
>TRBJ2-5|TRBV5-6
CASSFRRDRGGETQYF
>TRBJ1-1|TRBV29-1
CSVFEEGTEAFF
>TRBJ2-7|TRBV12-3/TRBV12-4
CATSGISYEQYF
>TRBJ2-2|TRBV28
CATQGARNTGELFF
>TRBJ2-3|TRBV12-3/TRBV12-4
CASSLPRLFSASTDTQYF
>TRBJ1-6|TRBV7-2
CASSPEGGSYNSPLHF
>TRBJ2-3|TRBV7-2
CASSLSLTDTQYF
>TRBJ2-2|TRBV11-1
CASSRRVTGVNTGELFF